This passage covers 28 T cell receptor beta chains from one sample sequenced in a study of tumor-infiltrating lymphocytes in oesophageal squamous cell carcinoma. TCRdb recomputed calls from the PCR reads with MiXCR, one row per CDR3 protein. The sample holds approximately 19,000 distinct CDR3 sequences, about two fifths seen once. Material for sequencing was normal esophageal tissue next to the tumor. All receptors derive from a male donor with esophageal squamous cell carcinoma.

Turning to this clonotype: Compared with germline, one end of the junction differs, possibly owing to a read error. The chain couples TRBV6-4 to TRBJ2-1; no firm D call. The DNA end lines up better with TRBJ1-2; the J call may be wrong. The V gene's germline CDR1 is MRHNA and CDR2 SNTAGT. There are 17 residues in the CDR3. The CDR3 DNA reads TGTGCCAGCAGTTACTCGATGGTTTTGGACCCCGGGGATGGCTACACCTTC. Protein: CASSYSMVLDPGDGYTF.

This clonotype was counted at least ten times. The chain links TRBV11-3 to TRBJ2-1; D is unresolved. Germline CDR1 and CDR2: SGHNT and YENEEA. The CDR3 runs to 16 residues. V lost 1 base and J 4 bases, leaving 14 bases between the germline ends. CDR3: CASSLGGDPIYNEQFF. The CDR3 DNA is TGTGCCAGCAGCTTAGGTGGTGACCCAATATACAATGAGCAGTTCTTC.

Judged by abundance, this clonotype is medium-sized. The CDR3: CASSRVYYEQYF. Here the CDR3 DNA reads TGTGCCAGCAGCAGAGTCTACTACGAGCAGTACTTC. The rearrangement links TRBV7-9 to TRBJ2-7; D not certain. From germline, CDR1 is SEHNR and CDR2 FQNEAQ (reference sequence). V lost 5 bases, J lost 3 bases, and 8 bases lay in between. The CDR3 sequence is 12 residues long.

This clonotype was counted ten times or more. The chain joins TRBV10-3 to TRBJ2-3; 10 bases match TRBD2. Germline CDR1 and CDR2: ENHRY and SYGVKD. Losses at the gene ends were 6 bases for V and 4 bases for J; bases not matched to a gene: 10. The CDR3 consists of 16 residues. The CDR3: CAIRGGSGLAADTQYF. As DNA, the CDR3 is TGTGCCATCAGGGGGGGGTCTGGACTAGCGGCAGATACGCAGTATTTT.

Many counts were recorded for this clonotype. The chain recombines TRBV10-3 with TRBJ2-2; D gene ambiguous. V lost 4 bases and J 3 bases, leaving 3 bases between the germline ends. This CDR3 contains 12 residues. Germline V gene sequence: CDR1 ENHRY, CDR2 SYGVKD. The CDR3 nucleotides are TGTGCCATCAGTGCGGACACCGGGGAGCTGTTTTTT. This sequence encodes CAISADTGELFF.

In DNA form, the CDR3 reads TGTGCCAGCAGTCAGCCATTAGCGGGCCCTCTGGATTGCGAGCAGTACTTC. Encoded protein: CASSQPLAGPLDCEQYF. The rearrangement joins TRBV6-8 to TRBJ2-6, with 7 bases fitting TRBD2. TRBJ2-7 explains the end of the DNA better; the J call may be wrong. CDR1 and CDR2 from the germline V gene are MNHGY and SAAAGT. The CDR3 loop spans 17 amino acids.

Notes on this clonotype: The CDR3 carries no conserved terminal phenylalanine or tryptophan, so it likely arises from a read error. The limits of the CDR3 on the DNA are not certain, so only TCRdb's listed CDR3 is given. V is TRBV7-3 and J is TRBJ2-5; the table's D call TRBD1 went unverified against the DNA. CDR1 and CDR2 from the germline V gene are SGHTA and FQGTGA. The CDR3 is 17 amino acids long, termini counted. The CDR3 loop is CASSSPARSYNEQFFGS.

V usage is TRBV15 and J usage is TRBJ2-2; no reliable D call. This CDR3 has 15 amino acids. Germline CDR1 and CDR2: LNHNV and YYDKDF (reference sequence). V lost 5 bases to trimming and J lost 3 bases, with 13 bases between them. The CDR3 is CATSSFSRDTGELFF. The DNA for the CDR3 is TGTGCCACCAGCTCATTCTCTAGGGACACCGGGGAGCTGTTTTTT.

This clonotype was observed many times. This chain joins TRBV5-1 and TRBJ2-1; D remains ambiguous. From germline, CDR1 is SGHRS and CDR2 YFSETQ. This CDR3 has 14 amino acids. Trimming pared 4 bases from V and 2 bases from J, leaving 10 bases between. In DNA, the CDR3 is TGCGCCAGCAGCGATAGGACGGCCTACAATGAGCAGTTCTTC. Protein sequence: CASSDRTAYNEQFF.

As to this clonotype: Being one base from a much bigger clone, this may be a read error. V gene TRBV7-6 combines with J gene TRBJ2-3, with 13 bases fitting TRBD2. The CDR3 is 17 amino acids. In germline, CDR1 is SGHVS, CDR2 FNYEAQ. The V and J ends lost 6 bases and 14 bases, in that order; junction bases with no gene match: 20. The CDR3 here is CASRPTSGGANTGELYF. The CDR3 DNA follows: TGTGCCAGCAGACCTACTAGCGGGGGGGCGAACACCGGGGAGCTGTATTTT.

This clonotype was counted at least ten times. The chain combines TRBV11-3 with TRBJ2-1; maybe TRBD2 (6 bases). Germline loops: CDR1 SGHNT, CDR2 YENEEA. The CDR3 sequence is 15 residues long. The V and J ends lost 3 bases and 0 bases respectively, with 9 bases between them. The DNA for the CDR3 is TGTGCCAGCAGCTTCGGCGGGAACTCCTACAATGAGCAGTTCTTC. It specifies CASSFGGNSYNEQFF. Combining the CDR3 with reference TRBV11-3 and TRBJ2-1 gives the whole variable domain EAGVVQSPRYKIIEKKQPVAFWCNPISGHNTLYWYLQNLGQGPELLIRYENEEAVDDSQLPKDRFSAERLKGVDSTLKIQPAELGDSAVYLCASSFGGNSYNEQFFGPGTRLTVL.

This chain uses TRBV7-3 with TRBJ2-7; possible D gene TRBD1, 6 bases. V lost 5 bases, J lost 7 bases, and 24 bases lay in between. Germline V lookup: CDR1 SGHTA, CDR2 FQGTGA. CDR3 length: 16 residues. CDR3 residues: CASSQNSGTSDNEQYF. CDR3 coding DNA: TGTGCCAGCAGCCAAAACTCCGGGACAAGCGACAATGAGCAGTACTTC.

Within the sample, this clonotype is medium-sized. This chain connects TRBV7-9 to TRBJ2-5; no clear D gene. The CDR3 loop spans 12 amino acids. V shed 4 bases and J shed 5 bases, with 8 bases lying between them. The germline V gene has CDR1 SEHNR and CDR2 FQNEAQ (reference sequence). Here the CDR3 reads CASSSRWETQYF. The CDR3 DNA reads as TGTGCCAGCAGCTCCCGATGGGAGACCCAGTACTTC.

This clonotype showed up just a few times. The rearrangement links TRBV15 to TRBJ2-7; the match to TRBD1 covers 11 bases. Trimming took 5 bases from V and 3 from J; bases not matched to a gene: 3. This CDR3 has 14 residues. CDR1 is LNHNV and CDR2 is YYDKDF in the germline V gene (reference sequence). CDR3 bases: TGTGCCACCAGCGGGGACAGGGGGGGCTACGAGCAGTACTTC. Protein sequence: CATSGDRGGYEQYF.

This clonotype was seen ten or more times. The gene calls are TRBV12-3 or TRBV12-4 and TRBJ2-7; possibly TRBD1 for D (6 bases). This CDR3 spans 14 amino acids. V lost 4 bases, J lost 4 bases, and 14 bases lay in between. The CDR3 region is CASSSFGGAYEQYF. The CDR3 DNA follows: TGTGCCAGCAGTTCTTTTGGGGGCGCGTACGAGCAGTACTTC.

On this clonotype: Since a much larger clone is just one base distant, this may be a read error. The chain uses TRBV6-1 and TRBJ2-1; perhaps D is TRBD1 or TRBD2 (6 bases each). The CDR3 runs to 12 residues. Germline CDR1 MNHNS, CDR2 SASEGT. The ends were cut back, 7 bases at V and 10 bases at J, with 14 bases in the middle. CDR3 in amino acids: CASTWGAYEQFF. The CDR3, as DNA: TGTGCCAGCACGTGGGGGGCCTACGAGCAGTTCTTC.

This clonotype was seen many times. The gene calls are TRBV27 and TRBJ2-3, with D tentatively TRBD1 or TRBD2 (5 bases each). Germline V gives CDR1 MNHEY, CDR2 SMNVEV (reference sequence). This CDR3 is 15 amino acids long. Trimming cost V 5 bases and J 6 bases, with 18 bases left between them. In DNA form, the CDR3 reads TGTGCCAGCAGTGTCAGGGTTCGGAGGTGGGATACGCAGTATTTT. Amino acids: CASSVRVRRWDTQYF.

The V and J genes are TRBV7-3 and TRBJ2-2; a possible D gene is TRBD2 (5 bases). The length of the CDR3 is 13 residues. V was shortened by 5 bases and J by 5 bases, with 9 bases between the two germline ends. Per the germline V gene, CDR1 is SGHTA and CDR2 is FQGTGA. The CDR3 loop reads CASSPPGTGELFF. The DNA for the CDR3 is TGTGCCAGCAGCCCCCCGGGAACCGGGGAGCTGTTTTTT.

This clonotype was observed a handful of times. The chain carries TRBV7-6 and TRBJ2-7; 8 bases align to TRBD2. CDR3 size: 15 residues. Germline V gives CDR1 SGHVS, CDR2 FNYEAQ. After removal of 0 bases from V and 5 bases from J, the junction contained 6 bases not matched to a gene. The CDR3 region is CASSLAGTREDEQYF. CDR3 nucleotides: TGTGCCAGCAGCTTAGCCGGGACTAGGGAAGACGAGCAGTACTTC.

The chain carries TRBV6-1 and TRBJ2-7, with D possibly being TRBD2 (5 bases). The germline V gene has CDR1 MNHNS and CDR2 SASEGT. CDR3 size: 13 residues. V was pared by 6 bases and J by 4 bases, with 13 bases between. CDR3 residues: CASREPGLYEQYF. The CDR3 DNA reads TGTGCCAGCAGGGAACCTGGACTGTACGAGCAGTACTTC.

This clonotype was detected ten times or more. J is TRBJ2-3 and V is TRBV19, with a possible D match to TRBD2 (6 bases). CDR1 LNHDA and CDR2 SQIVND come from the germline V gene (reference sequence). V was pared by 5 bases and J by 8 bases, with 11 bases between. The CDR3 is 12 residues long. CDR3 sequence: CASSGRSGTQYF. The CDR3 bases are TGTGCCAGTAGTGGGAGGTCGGGTACGCAGTATTTT.

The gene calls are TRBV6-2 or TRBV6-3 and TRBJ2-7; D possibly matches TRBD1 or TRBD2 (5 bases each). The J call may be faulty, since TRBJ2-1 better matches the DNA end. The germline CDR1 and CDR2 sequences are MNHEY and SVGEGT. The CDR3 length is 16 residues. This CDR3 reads CASRKDRDPSYNEQFF. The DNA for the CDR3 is TGTGCCAGCAGAAAAGACCGGGACCCTAGCTACAATGAGCAGTTCTTC.

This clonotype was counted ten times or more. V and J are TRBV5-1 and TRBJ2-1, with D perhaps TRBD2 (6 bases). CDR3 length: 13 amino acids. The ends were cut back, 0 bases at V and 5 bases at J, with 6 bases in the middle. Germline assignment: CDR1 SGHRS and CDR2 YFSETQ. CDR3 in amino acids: CASSLAGDNEQFF. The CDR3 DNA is TGCGCCAGCAGCTTGGCGGGGGACAATGAGCAGTTCTTC. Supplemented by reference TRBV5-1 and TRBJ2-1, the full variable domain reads KAGVTQTPRYLIKTRGQQVTLSCSPISGHRSVSWYQQTPGQGLQFLFEYFSETQRNKGNFPGRFSGRQFSNSRSEMNVSTLELGDSALYLCASSLAGDNEQFFGPGTRLTVL.

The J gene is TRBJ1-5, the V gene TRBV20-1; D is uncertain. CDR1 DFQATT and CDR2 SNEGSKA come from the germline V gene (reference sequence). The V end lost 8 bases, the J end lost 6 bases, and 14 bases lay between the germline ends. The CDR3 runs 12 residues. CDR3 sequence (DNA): TGCAGTACCGGAGGGATAGGTCAGCCCCAGCATTTT. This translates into CSTGGIGQPQHF.

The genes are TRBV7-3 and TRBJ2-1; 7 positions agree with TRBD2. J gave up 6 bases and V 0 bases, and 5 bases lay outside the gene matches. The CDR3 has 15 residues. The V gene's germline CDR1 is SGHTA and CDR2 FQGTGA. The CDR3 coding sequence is TGTGCCAGCAGCTTAACCTCCCCTAGCGGCAATGAGCAGTTCTTC. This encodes CASSLTSPSGNEQFF.

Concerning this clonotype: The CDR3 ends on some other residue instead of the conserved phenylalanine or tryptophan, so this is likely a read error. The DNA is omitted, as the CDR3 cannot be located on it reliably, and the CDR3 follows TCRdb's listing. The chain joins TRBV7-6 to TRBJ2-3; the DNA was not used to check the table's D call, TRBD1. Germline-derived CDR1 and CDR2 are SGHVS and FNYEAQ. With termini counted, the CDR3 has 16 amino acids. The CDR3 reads CASSLSLGQETQYFGP.

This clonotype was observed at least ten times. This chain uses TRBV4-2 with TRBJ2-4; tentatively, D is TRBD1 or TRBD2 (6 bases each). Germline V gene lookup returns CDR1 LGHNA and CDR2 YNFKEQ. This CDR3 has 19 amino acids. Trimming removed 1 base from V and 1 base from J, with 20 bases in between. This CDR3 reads CASSQALRGGLSAKNIQYF. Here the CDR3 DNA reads TGTGCCAGCAGCCAAGCCTTGAGAGGGGGGCTATCGGCCAAAAACATTCAGTACTTC.

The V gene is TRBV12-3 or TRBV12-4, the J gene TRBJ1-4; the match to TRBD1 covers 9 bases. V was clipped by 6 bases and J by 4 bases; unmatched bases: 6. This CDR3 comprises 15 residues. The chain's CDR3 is CASRRDRVYNEKLFF. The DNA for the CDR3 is TGTGCCAGCAGAAGGGACAGGGTCTATAATGAAAAACTGTTTTTT.